This TCR beta chain was identified during a study of blood T cell repertoires in COVID-19. V was shortened by 5 bases and J by 4 bases, with 18 bases between the two germline ends. The CDR3 has 15 amino acids. Germline assignment: CDR1 SGHAT and CDR2 FQNNGV. In the authors' methods: From reference gene primer amplification, estimates of nucleated cell counts were derived. The protocol was immunoSEQ multiplex PCR, while the TCRdb copy is restricted to in-frame clones and leaves out a portion. V and J calls and clone size follow that table, whereas D and trimming were derived from the DNA. The sample lists some 99,000 clones, approximately 90% seen once, with around 1.1% in the top ten.

This sequence joins TRBV11-2 and TRBJ2-7; maybe TRBD1 (6 bases). This sequence originates from a human donor in a cohort sampled during active COVID-19. Sequenced sample: peripheral blood. DNA of the CDR3: TGTGCCAGCAGCCCCTGGGACCTCACAGGGTACGAGCAGTACTTC. Its translation: CASSPWDLTGYEQYF.